The subject of this entry is one TCR beta chain. The target antigen is unknown. 60 Vbeta and 13 Jbeta primers were used in PCR. The method was immunoSEQ multiplex PCR; TCRdb's version includes in-frame clones alone and lacks a portion of them. The sample totals 200,000 to 250,000 clones. The data derive from a study of cytomegalovirus exposure and HLA in healthy donors. Study-wide points: Diagnosis of cytomegalovirus status made by the classifier reportedly showed high specificity and sensitivity. Among TCR beta chains of equal frequency, HLA-associated ones were more clonally expanded in a later analysis.

From germline, CDR1 is MNHNY and CDR2 SVGAGI (reference sequence). There are 15 residues in the CDR3. Trimming removed 4 bases from V and 4 bases from J, with 16 bases in between. The sequencing sample was made of PBMCs. The TCR sequence derives from a woman under 40 in good health and CMV-seropositive. V and J are TRBV6-6 and TRBJ2-5, with a possible D match to TRBD1 (6 bases). The CDR3 reads CASSWSGVGGETQYF. The CDR3 nucleotides read TGTGCCAGCAGTTGGTCAGGGGTGGGTGGAGAGACCCAGTACTTC.